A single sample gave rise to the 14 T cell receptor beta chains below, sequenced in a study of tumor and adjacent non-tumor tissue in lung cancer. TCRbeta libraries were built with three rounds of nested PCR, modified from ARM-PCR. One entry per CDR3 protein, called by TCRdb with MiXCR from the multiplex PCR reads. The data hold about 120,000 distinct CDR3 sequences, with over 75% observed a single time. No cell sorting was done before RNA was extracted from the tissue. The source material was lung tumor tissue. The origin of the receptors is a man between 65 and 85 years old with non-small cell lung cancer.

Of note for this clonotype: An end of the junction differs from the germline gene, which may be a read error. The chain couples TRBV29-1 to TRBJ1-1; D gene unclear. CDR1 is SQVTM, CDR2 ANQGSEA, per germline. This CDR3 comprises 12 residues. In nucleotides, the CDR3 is TGCAACATTGTGGCGGAGAGGCCTGAAGTTTCCTTT. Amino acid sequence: CNIVAERPEVSF.

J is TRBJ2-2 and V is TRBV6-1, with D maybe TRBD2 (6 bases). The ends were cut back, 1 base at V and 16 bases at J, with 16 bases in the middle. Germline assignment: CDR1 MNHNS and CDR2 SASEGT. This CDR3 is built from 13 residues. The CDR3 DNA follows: TGTGCCAGCAGTGAAGTTGCCCAGGGAGGACCGTTTTTT. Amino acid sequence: CASSEVAQGGPFF.

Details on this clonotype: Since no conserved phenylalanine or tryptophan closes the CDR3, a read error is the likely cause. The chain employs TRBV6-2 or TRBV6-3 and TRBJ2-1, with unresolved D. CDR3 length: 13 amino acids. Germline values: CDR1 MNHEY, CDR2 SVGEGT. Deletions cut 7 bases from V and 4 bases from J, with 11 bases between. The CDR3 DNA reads TGTGCCAGCAATAGTGGCGGTTACAATGAGCAGTTCCTC. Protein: CASNSGGYNEQFL.

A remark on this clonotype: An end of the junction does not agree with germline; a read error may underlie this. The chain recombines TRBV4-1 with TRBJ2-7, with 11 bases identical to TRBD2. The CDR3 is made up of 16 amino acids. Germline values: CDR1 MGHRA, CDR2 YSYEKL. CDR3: CTSSQTLAGEGDEQHF. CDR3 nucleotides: TGCACCAGCAGCCAGACACTAGCGGGAGAGGGGGACGAGCAGCACTTC.

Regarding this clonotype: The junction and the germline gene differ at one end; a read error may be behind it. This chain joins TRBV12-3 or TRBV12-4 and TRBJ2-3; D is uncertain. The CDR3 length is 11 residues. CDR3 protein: CGSNINDTQYF. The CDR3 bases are TGTGGCAGCAATATTAATGATACGCAGTATTTT.

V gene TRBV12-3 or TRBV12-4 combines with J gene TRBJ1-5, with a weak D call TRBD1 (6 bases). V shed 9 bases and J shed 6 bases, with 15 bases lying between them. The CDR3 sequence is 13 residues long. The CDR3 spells CASRGIGAQPQHF. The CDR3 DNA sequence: TGTGCCAGTAGGGGGATAGGGGCTCAGCCCCAGCATTTT.

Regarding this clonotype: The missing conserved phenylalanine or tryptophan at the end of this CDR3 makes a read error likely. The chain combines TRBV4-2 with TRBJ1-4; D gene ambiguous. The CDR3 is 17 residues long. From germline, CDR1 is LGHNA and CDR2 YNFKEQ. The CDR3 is CASRQDPRPKLDEKLFI. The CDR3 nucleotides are TGTGCCAGCAGGCAAGATCCGAGACCTAAGTTGGATGAAAAACTGTTTATT.

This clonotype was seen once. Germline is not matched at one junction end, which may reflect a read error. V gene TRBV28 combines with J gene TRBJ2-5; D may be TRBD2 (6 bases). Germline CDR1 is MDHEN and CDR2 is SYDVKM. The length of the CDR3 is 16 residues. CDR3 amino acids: CVSSRSGSPEQETQHF. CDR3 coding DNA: TGTGTCAGCAGCAGAAGCGGGTCCCCCGAGCAAGAGACCCAGCACTTC.

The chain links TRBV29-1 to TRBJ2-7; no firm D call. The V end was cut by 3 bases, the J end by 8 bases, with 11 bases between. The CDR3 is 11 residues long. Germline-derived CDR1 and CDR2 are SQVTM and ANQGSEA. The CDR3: CSVESLRKQYF. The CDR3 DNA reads TGCAGCGTTGAGTCGCTGCGCAAGCAGTACTTC.

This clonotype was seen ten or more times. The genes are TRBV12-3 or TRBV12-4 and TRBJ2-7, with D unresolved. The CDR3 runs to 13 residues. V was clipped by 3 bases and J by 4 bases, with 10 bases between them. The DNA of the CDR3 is TGTGCCAGCAGTTTCCAGAAATTATACGAGCAGTACTTC. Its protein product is CASSFQKLYEQYF.

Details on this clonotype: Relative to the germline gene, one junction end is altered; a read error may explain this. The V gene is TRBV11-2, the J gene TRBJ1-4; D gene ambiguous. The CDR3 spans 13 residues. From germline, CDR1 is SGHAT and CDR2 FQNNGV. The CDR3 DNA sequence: TGTGCCAACAGCTTGGTCAGAGCAGGAAAACTGTTTTTT. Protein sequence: CANSLVRAGKLFF.

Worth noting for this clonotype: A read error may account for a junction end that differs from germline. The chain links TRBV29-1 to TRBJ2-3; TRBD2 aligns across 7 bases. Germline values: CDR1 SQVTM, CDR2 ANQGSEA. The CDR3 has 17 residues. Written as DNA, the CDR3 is TGCAGCGTTGAAGTTTACCTTACCAGCGGGAACGCAGATATGCAGTATTTT. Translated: CSVEVYLTSGNADMQYF.

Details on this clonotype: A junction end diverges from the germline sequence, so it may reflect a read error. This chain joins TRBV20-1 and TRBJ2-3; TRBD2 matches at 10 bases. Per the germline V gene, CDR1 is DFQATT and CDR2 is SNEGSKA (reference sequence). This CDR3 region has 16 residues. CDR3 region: CIARPLAGVSVDAQYF. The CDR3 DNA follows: TGCATTGCTAGACCGCTAGCGGGAGTCTCGGTGGATGCGCAGTATTTT.

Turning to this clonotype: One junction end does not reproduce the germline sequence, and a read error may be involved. The CDR3 sequence is CTSSLGLAGVTDTQYF. DNA of the CDR3: TGTACCAGTAGCTTGGGTCTAGCGGGAGTTACAGATACGCAGTATTTT. The chain links TRBV5-4 to TRBJ2-3, with 10 positions matching TRBD2. Germline V CDR1 and CDR2: SGHNT, YYREEE (reference sequence). The CDR3 runs to 16 residues.